This entry features one TCR beta chain sequence. The record originates from a study of blood T cell repertoires in COVID-19. Study-wide background: Nucleic acid was either cDNA or gDNA, and it came from T cells, B-cell-depleted T cells, or PBMCs.

The assay was immunoSEQ multiplex PCR, and TCRdb's table has in-frame clones only and misses some. Of under 65,000 clones listed, roughly 76% are singletons. The CDR3 totals 15 residues. Trimming shortened V by 4 bases and J by 8 bases, and 19 bases separated the two germline ends. In germline, CDR1 is SGHDT, CDR2 YYEEEE. This TCR derives from a woman aged 60-75 years with acute or convalescent COVID-19. The genes are TRBV5-6 and TRBJ1-5; tentative D call: TRBD1 (6 bases). The source material was peripheral blood. CDR3 nucleotides: TGTGCCAGCAGCAAACAGGGTCGAGAGAGGGAGCCCCAGCATTTT. Residues: CASSKQGREREPQHF.